The TCR beta chain under discussion was sequenced for a study of identifying expanded T cells in peripheral blood. This CDR3 is built from 19 residues. From germline, CDR1 is GTSNPN and CDR2 SVGIG (reference sequence). V was pared by 0 bases and J by 2 bases, with 23 bases between. Profiled with immunoSEQ multiplex PCR; TCRdb holds only in-frame clones, not every one. The table has tens of thousands of clones, roughly 84% seen once; the top ten hold 15% to 20%. This chain uses TRBV30 with TRBJ2-1, with D tentatively TRBD1 or TRBD2 (5 bases each). The sequence came from a person aged 18 to 70 in good health. The sample comprised blood. The CDR3, as DNA: TGTGCCTGGAGTGTACTTCGTGTTTACGGGACCCCTACCTACAATGAGCAGTTCTTC. Protein product: CAWSVLRVYGTPTYNEQFF.